The present T cell receptor (beta chain) was sequenced within a study of identical twins' blood T cells. Germline V CDR1 and CDR2: SGHVS, FQNEAQ. The trim removed 5 bases at V and 4 bases at J, leaving 5 bases unmatched. CDR3 size: 15 residues. A single record per CDR3 protein comes from TCRdb applying MiXCR to the 5' RACE reads. Of hundreds of thousands of distinct CDR3 sequences listed, roughly 28% are singletons. The receptor was derived from a woman aged 18-55 years in good health. Material: PBMCs. This chain connects TRBV7-8 to TRBJ2-2, with 9 bases aligning to TRBD1. CDR3 sequence reads: CASSLWTGATGELFF. The CDR3, as DNA: TGTGCCAGCAGCCTATGGACAGGGGCCACCGGGGAGCTGTTTTTT.